This TCR beta chain was identified in a study of T cells in Graves' hyperthyroidism and ophthalmopathy. The wider study: Peripheral blood was acquired at first diagnosis, ahead of any therapy whatsoever.

This clonotype was counted between two and nine times. The target antigen is unknown. Germline CDR1 SEHNR, CDR2 FQNEAQ (reference sequence). This CDR3 has 13 amino acids. Trimming took 4 bases from V and 7 from J, leaving 13 bases between them. RNA transcripts provided the source from which TCR beta CDR3 regions were amplified. HTBI primers were employed in a first-round RT-PCR of the TCR CDR3. TCRdb re-derived calls from the multiplex PCR reads in MiXCR, one entry per CDR3 protein. The data hold about 600,000 distinct CDR3 sequences, with 15% to 20% observed a single time. Overall study results and limits: Most thyroid-expanded clonotypes above 0.001 were also found in blood.

Sequencing was done on a sample of blood. The origin of this receptor is a woman aged 35 to 49 with Graves' ophthalmopathy. The chain couples TRBV7-9 to TRBJ1-2; D gene uncertain. CDR3: CASSSRASGGYTF. CDR3 in DNA: TGTGCCAGCAGCTCCCGGGCCTCGGGTGGCTACACCTTC.